These 15 T cell receptor beta chains share one sample of origin, sequenced in a study of blood T cell repertoires in COVID-19. Sequenced by immunoSEQ multiplex PCR; TCRdb stores in-frame clones only, minus some. The sample lists 200,000 to 250,000 clones, roughly 86% occurring once. Source material: peripheral blood. Every receptor here comes from a woman in her forties or fifties with COVID-19, enrolled during active disease.

The rearrangement links TRBV7-6 to TRBJ2-1; D might be TRBD2 (5 bases). Trimming removed 2 bases at V and 5 bases at J, with 19 bases between. This CDR3 region has 17 residues. CDR1 and CDR2 (germline): SGHVS, FNYEAQ. This CDR3 is CASSLNPWRRSDNEQFF. CDR3 coding DNA: TGTGCCAGCAGCTTAAACCCTTGGCGGAGGTCGGACAATGAGCAGTTCTTC.

V gene TRBV24-1 combines with J gene TRBJ1-2, with TRBD1 identical over 7 bases. Trimming took 5 bases from V and 4 from J; bases not matched to a gene: 9. Germline V lookup: CDR1 KGHDR, CDR2 SFDVKD. CDR3 length: 15 amino acids. CDR3 DNA sequence: TGTGCCACCAGTGGTCCCACAGGGGCAAGCTATGGCTACACCTTC. It yields the protein CATSGPTGASYGYTF.

This rearrangement joins TRBV15 to TRBJ1-2; 7 nucleotides line up with TRBD1. There are 13 residues in the CDR3. V trimming: 3 bases; J trimming: 8 bases; junction bases outside the gene matches: 6. Germline V gives CDR1 LNHNV, CDR2 YYDKDF (reference sequence). CDR3 nucleotide sequence: TGTGCCACCAGCAGGGGGGACAGTTGGGGCTACACCTTC. Translated, it gives CATSRGDSWGYTF. Full variable domain (remainder filled in from reference TRBV15 and TRBJ1-2): DAMVIQNPRYQVTQFGKPVTLSCSQTLNHNVMYWYQQKSSQAPKLLFHYYDKDFNNEADTPDNFQSRRPNTSFCFLDIRSPGLGDTAMYLCATSRGDSWGYTFGSGTRLTVV.

The chain joins TRBV30 to TRBJ2-7; 10 nucleotides align to TRBD1. The CDR3 contains 12 residues. Germline lookup yields CDR1 GTSNPN and CDR2 SVGIG (reference sequence). V gave up 8 bases and J gave up 3 bases; unmatched junction bases: 4. CDR3 in DNA: TGTGCCGGGGGACAGGGGAACTACGAGCAGTACTTC. Translating gives CAGGQGNYEQYF.

The CDR3 protein is CASTLDRGLFF. DNA for the CDR3: TGTGCCAGCACCCTCGACAGGGGCCTGTTTTTT. This chain connects TRBV2 to TRBJ1-4, with TRBD1 identical over 8 bases. With 7 bases clipped from V and 14 bases from J, the junction kept 6 bases outside the gene matches. From germline, CDR1 is SNHLY and CDR2 FYNNEI. The length of the CDR3 is 11 residues.

The V call is TRBV6-2 or TRBV6-3, the J call TRBJ2-5; possible D gene TRBD2, 6 bases. The V gene's germline CDR1 is MNHEY and CDR2 SVGEGT. V dropped 5 bases and J dropped 2 bases, with 15 bases sitting between them. CDR3 length: 15 residues. The CDR3 DNA reads TGTGCCAGCAGTCACCGCCGGGACTCACAAGAGACCCAGTACTTC. This translates into CASSHRRDSQETQYF.

The V call is TRBV27, the J call TRBJ2-7; a weak D match, TRBD1 (5 bases). The germline V gene encodes CDR1 MNHEY and CDR2 SMNVEV (reference sequence). Trimming left V 2 bases short and J 3 bases short, with 11 bases between. The CDR3 sequence is 14 residues long. In nucleotides, the CDR3 is TGTGCCAGCAGTTTACAGGGCAACTTCTACGAGCAGTACTTC. Protein sequence: CASSLQGNFYEQYF.

The chain joins TRBV9 to TRBJ2-6, with D unresolved. The V and J ends lost 4 bases and 3 bases respectively, with 11 bases between them. The CDR3 totals 15 residues. CDR1 is SGDLS and CDR2 is YYNGEE in the germline V gene. The CDR3 nucleotides are TGTGCCAGCAGCTCACGACAAGATGGGGCCAACGTCCTGACTTTC. Amino acids: CASSSRQDGANVLTF.

J is TRBJ1-2 and V is TRBV12-3 or TRBV12-4; TRBD1 might be the D (5 bases). Trimming removed 5 bases at V and 3 bases at J, with 10 bases between. The CDR3 totals 13 residues. The CDR3 spells CASSRTPDYGYTF. DNA for the CDR3: TGTGCCAGCAGTCGGACACCCGACTATGGCTACACCTTC.

The rearrangement uses TRBV28 and TRBJ2-2, with D unclear. V was cut by 6 bases and J by 3 bases, with 8 bases left in between. The CDR3 consists of 13 residues. From germline, CDR1 is MDHEN and CDR2 SYDVKM. The CDR3 spells CASRFSDTGELFF. CDR3 in DNA: TGTGCCAGCAGGTTCTCAGACACCGGGGAGCTGTTTTTT.

The chain uses TRBV19 and TRBJ2-3; the D gene is possibly TRBD1 (5 bases). Trimming took 1 base from V and 0 from J, leaving 11 bases between them. The CDR3 extends over 16 amino acids. The germline gives CDR1 LNHDA, CDR2 SQIVND (reference sequence). CDR3: CASSIGQGFSTDTQYF. The CDR3 DNA follows: TGTGCCAGTAGTATAGGGCAGGGCTTTAGCACAGATACGCAGTATTTT.

The chain carries TRBV25-1 and TRBJ2-1, with 9 bases matching TRBD2. This CDR3 spans 15 amino acids. Per germline, CDR1 MGHDK and CDR2 SYGVNS. J was trimmed by 4 bases and V by 2 bases; bases with no gene match: 3. CDR3 region: CASSENSGGYNEQFF. Here the CDR3 DNA reads TGTGCCAGCAGTGAAAATAGCGGGGGATACAATGAGCAGTTCTTC. The complete variable domain, with remaining parts taken from reference TRBV25-1 and TRBJ2-1, reads EADIYQTPRYLVIGTGKKITLECSQTMGHDKMYWYQQDPGMELHLIHYSYGVNSTEKGDLSSESTVSRIRTEHFPLTLESARPSHTSQYLCASSENSGGYNEQFFGPGTRLTVL.

The chain combines TRBV6-4 with TRBJ1-2, with D uncertain. The V and J ends lost 5 bases and 3 bases respectively, with 13 bases between them. The CDR3 length is 14 residues. CDR1 and CDR2 from the germline V gene are MRHNA and SNTAGT. The CDR3 here is CASSPSGTDYGYTF. Written as DNA, the CDR3 is TGTGCCAGCAGTCCTTCAGGCACTGACTATGGCTACACCTTC.

The chain uses TRBV18 and TRBJ1-2; D not resolved. This CDR3 comprises 15 residues. The V and J ends lost 4 bases and 7 bases respectively, with 19 bases between them. The germline gives CDR1 KGHSH, CDR2 LQKENI. The CDR3 nucleotides are TGTGCCAGCTCACAATCTCCCGACAATTTGGGTGGCTACACCTTC. This sequence encodes CASSQSPDNLGGYTF.

The rearrangement uses TRBV5-4 and TRBJ2-2; 8 positions agree with TRBD1. The CDR3 spans 17 residues. Per germline, CDR1 SGHNT and CDR2 YYREEE (reference sequence). V gave up 5 bases and J gave up 0 bases; unmatched junction bases: 9. This CDR3 reads CASRHARDRTNTGELFF. The CDR3 DNA is TGTGCCAGCAGGCACGCCCGGGACAGGACGAACACCGGGGAGCTGTTTTTT.